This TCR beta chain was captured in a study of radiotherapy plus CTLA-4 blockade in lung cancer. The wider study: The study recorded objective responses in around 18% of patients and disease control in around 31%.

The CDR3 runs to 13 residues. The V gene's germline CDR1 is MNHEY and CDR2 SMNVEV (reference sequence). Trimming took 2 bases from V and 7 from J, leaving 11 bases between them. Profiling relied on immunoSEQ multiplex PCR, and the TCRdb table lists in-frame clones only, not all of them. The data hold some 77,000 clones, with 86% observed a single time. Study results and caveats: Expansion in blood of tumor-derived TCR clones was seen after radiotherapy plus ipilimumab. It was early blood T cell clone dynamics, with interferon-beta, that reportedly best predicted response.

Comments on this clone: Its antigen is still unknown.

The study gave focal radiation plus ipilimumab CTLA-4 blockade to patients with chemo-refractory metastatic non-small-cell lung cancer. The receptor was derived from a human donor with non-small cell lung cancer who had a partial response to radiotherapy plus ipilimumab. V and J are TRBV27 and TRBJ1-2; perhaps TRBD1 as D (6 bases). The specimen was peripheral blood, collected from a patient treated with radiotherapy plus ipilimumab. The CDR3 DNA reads TGTGCCAGCAGTTTAAGGTCAGGGGCTGGCTACACCTTC. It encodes CASSLRSGAGYTF.